The 22 T cell receptor beta chains presented below share a single source sample, sequenced in a study of T cells after posttransplantation cyclophosphamide. Sequenced by immunoSEQ multiplex PCR; TCRdb stores in-frame clones only, minus some. Of about 18,000 clones in the sample, less than 85% are singletons; the top ten hold 7.5% to 9.5%. Sequences were obtained from memory CD4+ T cells sorted from blood. The receptors here all came from a man aged 30-40 years in good health and a related stem cell transplant donor.

This rearrangement joins TRBV5-1 to TRBJ2-5; 12 nucleotides agree with TRBD2. The V gene's germline CDR1 is SGHRS and CDR2 YFSETQ. V shed 4 bases and J 5 bases; nucleotides not matched to a gene: 12. CDR3 size: 17 residues. The CDR3 DNA follows: TGCGCCAGCAGCGCCACTAGCGGGGGGCCTGGGCGGGAGACCCAGTACTTC. This translates into CASSATSGGPGRETQYF.

This rearrangement joins TRBV5-1 to TRBJ2-2; 9 nucleotides line up with TRBD1. Germline V gene sequence: CDR1 SGHRS, CDR2 YFSETQ. V trimming: 5 bases; J trimming: 5 bases; junction bases outside the gene matches: 10. CDR3 length equals 16 residues. CDR3 in DNA: TGCGCCAGCAGTCTGGATGGGACAGGGTATACCGGGGAGCTGTTTTTT. Translating it yields CASSLDGTGYTGELFF.

The chain is built from TRBV7-2 and TRBJ2-3; D may be TRBD1 (6 bases). Trimming shortened V by 2 bases and J by 6 bases, and 12 bases separated the two germline ends. The CDR3 runs 14 residues. Per the germline V gene, CDR1 is SGHTA and CDR2 is FQGNSA. In DNA, the CDR3 is TGTGCCAGCAGCTTATTGCAGGGGACCGATACGCAGTATTTT. Its protein product is CASSLLQGTDTQYF. Complete variable domain (other parts from reference TRBV7-2 and TRBJ2-3): GAGVSQSPSNKVTEKGKDVELRCDPISGHTALYWYRQSLGQGLEFLIYFQGNSAPDKSGLPSDRFSAERTGGSVSTLTIQRTQQEDSAVYLCASSLLQGTDTQYFGPGTRLTVL.

The V gene is TRBV5-1, the J gene TRBJ2-2, with D possibly being TRBD2 (6 bases). The CDR3 covers 17 residues. The V gene lost 0 bases and the J gene lost 4 bases, with 16 bases spanning the gap. Germline CDR1 is SGHRS and CDR2 is YFSETQ. CDR3 DNA sequence: TGCGCCAGCAGCTTGGTGGGGACTCAAGTTTCCACCGGGGAGCTGTTTTTT. The encoded protein is CASSLVGTQVSTGELFF.

This clone has only one observation. V and J are TRBV5-6 and TRBJ2-7, with TRBD1 matching 7 bases. The length of the CDR3 is 14 residues. CDR1 and CDR2 from the germline V gene are SGHDT and YYEEEE. The J segment lost 3 bases and the V segment lost 2 bases, leaving 5 bases of the junction unmatched. The CDR3 is CASSLGTAYYEQYF. The CDR3 DNA follows: TGTGCCAGCAGCTTAGGGACAGCTTACTACGAGCAGTACTTC.

The V call is TRBV28, the J call TRBJ2-3, with 7 bases identical to TRBD1. From germline, CDR1 is MDHEN and CDR2 SYDVKM. J was trimmed by 4 bases and V by 3 bases; bases with no gene match: 4. There are 14 residues in the CDR3. CDR3: CASSLNRGSDTQYF. The CDR3 DNA reads TGTGCCAGCAGTTTGAACAGGGGATCAGATACGCAGTATTTT.

The chain couples TRBV14 to TRBJ2-2; D is perhaps TRBD1 (6 bases). V lost 5 bases and J 2 bases, leaving 15 bases between the germline ends. There are 16 residues in the CDR3. The germline CDR1 and CDR2 sequences are SGHDN and FVKESK. CDR3 coding DNA: TGTGCCAGCAGCAGGGGGTCAGGCGTTAACACCGGGGAGCTGTTTTTT. Translating gives CASSRGSGVNTGELFF.

A few counts support this clone. The chain uses TRBV11-2 and TRBJ1-3; D unclear. Germline CDR1 SGHAT, CDR2 FQNNGV. V was clipped by 4 bases and J by 3 bases, with 13 bases between them. The CDR3 loop spans 15 amino acids. CDR3 DNA: TGTGCCAGCAGCTCGACCCGGCGGGGTGGAAACACCATATATTTT. Its translation is CASSSTRRGGNTIYF.

The CDR3 DNA reads as TGTGCCAGCAAAGCTAGCGGGGGGGCCGGGGAGCTGTTTTTT. It yields the protein CASKASGGAGELFF. This chain links TRBV6-5 with TRBJ2-2; 12 positions agree with TRBD2. The CDR3 is 14 amino acids. Germline-derived CDR1 and CDR2 are MNHEY and SVGAGI. V lost 7 bases, J lost 6 bases, and 3 bases stayed unmatched.

The chain carries TRBV18 and TRBJ1-1; TRBD1 matches 8 bases. Trimming took 3 bases from V and 1 from J; bases not matched to a gene: 7. In germline, CDR1 is KGHSH, CDR2 LQKENI. There are 16 residues in the CDR3. CDR3 region: CASSPTGTGGNTEAFF. Here the CDR3 DNA reads TGTGCCAGCTCACCTACCGGGACAGGCGGGAACACTGAAGCTTTCTTT.

V is TRBV5-1 and J is TRBJ2-3, with TRBD2 identical over 7 bases. Germline loops: CDR1 SGHRS, CDR2 YFSETQ. The J segment lost 4 bases and the V segment lost 0 bases, leaving 5 bases of the junction unmatched. CDR3 size: 15 residues. For the CDR3, the DNA is TGCGCCAGCAGCTTGGACGGGGGGTCCTCAGATACGCAGTATTTT. Residues: CASSLDGGSSDTQYF.

In DNA, the CDR3 is TGCGCCTCCCGGAAGGCAATGGGACAGTATAGCAATCAGCCCCAGCATTTT. It yields the protein CASRKAMGQYSNQPQHF. This rearrangement joins TRBV23-1 to TRBJ1-5; 7 bases fit TRBD1. TRBV23-1 is noted as an ORF with a role that remains uncertain. The CDR3 has 17 amino acids. The V segment lost 11 bases and the J segment 0 bases; nucleotides outside the gene matches: 16.

The J gene is TRBJ2-1, the V gene TRBV25-1; 9 positions agree with TRBD1. The CDR3 is made up of 15 amino acids. Looked up from germline, CDR1 is MGHDK and CDR2 is SYGVNS. V was clipped by 6 bases and J by 5 bases; unmatched bases: 8. CDR3 loop: CASSDAGQGNNEQFF. CDR3 DNA: TGTGCCAGCAGCGATGCGGGACAGGGTAACAATGAGCAGTTCTTC.

V gene TRBV19 combines with J gene TRBJ1-3; D is ambiguous. V was clipped by 3 bases and J by 1 base, with 10 bases between them. The germline V gene encodes CDR1 LNHDA and CDR2 SQIVND (reference sequence). The CDR3 loop spans 15 amino acids. The CDR3 DNA reads as TGTGCCAGTAGTATCTTAGCCGGTTCTGGAAACACCATATATTTT. It translates to CASSILAGSGNTIYF.

J is TRBJ2-7 and V is TRBV11-2, with D possibly TRBD1 on 6 matching bases. The germline V gene has CDR1 SGHAT and CDR2 FQNNGV. Trimming stripped 1 base from V and 5 bases from J, with 12 bases between. The CDR3 runs to 14 residues. The CDR3 loop reads CASSLVSGEHEQYF. CDR3 DNA: TGTGCCAGCAGCTTAGTGTCAGGGGAGCACGAGCAGTACTTC.

V and J are TRBV28 and TRBJ2-7; D perhaps matches TRBD1 (5 bases). The CDR3 covers 14 residues. Germline V lookup: CDR1 MDHEN, CDR2 SYDVKM. V was clipped by 7 bases and J by 5 bases, with 18 bases between them. The CDR3 DNA reads as TGTGCCAGCAACCCCGGCGCAGGGCTCCACGAGCAGTACTTC. Protein: CASNPGAGLHEQYF.

The chain combines TRBV5-1 with TRBJ2-5; maybe TRBD1 (6 bases). This CDR3 is built from 15 residues. Germline assignment: CDR1 SGHRS and CDR2 YFSETQ. V gave up 2 bases and J gave up 1 base, with 12 bases separating them. The CDR3 coding sequence is TGCGCCAGCAGCTTAACAGGGCAGACCCAAGAGACCCAGTACTTC. Amino acid sequence: CASSLTGQTQETQYF.

This chain links TRBV5-1 with TRBJ1-6, with 9 nucleotides matching TRBD1. Germline lookup yields CDR1 SGHRS and CDR2 YFSETQ. CDR3 length: 14 amino acids. V was pared by 7 bases and J by 6 bases, with 5 bases of the junction left unmatched. The CDR3 protein is CASATGQGNSPLHF. In DNA form, the CDR3 reads TGCGCCAGCGCAACGGGACAGGGTAATTCACCCCTCCACTTT.

The chain uses TRBV5-4 and TRBJ2-5; 10 bases agree with TRBD2. CDR1 is SGHNT, CDR2 YYREEE, per germline (reference sequence). The CDR3 runs 14 residues. With 4 bases clipped from V and 4 bases from J, the junction kept 4 bases outside the gene matches. The CDR3 protein is CASSPSGGRETQYF. The CDR3 DNA reads TGTGCCAGCAGCCCTAGCGGGGGAAGAGAGACCCAGTACTTC. The full variable domain, rest sourced from reference TRBV5-4 and TRBJ2-5, is ETGVTQSPTHLIKTRGQQVTLRCSSQSGHNTVSWYQQALGQGPQFIFQYYREEENGRGNFPPRFSGLQFPNYSSELNVNALELDDSALYLCASSPSGGRETQYFGPGTRLLVL.

The chain links TRBV4-1 to TRBJ2-3; TRBD1 is a possible D gene (6 bases). The CDR3 is 18 amino acids. Germline V lookup: CDR1 MGHRA, CDR2 YSYEKL. V gave up 0 bases and J gave up 0 bases, with 16 bases separating them. The CDR3 nucleotides read TGCGCCAGCAGCCAAGATTTGGGGGCCAGGACTAGCACAGATACGCAGTATTTT. Translated, it gives CASSQDLGARTSTDTQYF.

This chain links TRBV7-8 with TRBJ2-3, with D perhaps matching TRBD1 (6 bases). CDR3 size: 14 residues. The germline V and J ends were trimmed by 2 bases and 7 bases, with 13 bases remaining between them. Germline lookup yields CDR1 SGHVS and CDR2 FQNEAQ. Written as DNA, the CDR3 is TGTGCCAGCAGCTTACTGCGAGGGGGATATACGCAGTATTTT. It specifies CASSLLRGGYTQYF.

The chain couples TRBV2 to TRBJ2-7; 11 bases line up with TRBD2. V was pared by 9 bases and J by 3 bases, with 4 bases of the junction left unmatched. The CDR3 runs to 13 residues. Germline V gene data show CDR1 as SNHLY and CDR2 as FYNNEI. CDR3 in amino acids: CASATSGDYEQYF. In nucleotides, the CDR3 is TGTGCCAGTGCGACTAGCGGGGACTACGAGCAGTACTTC.